This T cell receptor (beta chain) stems from a study of PD-1 blockade in classical Hodgkin lymphoma. The time point here: cycle 4 day 1 (C4D1), after more than five weeks of nivolumab. After autologous stem cell transplantation all patients relapsed, and prior brentuximab vedotin exposure differed between cohorts. Assay used: immunoSEQ multiplex PCR; TCRdb lists only in-frame clones, some missing. The sample lists about 33,000 clones, about 70% seen once, with under 4.5% in the top ten. Germline V lookup: CDR1 MNHNS, CDR2 SASEGT. The CDR3 consists of 15 residues. V lost 6 bases, J lost 0 bases, and 12 bases lay in between.

The chain employs TRBV6-1 and TRBJ1-3; D gene unclear. Sample: peripheral blood mononuclear cells (PBMCs), taken before the fourth cycle of nivolumab. This clonotype was obtained from a human donor with classical Hodgkin lymphoma. CDR3 sequence (DNA): TGTGCCAGCAGGTACGGACGGGTCTCTGGAAACACCATATATTTT. It is translated as CASRYGRVSGNTIYF.